The 20 T cell receptor beta chains below were found in one sample sequenced in a study of Graves' ophthalmopathy and Graves' hyperthyroidism. Amplified TCR beta CDR3 regions were obtained using RNA transcripts as template. Scientists carried out first-round RT-PCR using HTBI primers and then a second-round multiplex PCR. TCRdb analysed the multiplex PCR reads with MiXCR anew, one entry per CDR3 protein. The sample holds around 1,000,000 distinct CDR3 sequences, 35% to 40% seen once. The sample taken for sequencing was peripheral blood or thyroid tissue (not recorded which). The receptors derive from an adult man with Graves' hyperthyroidism.

The J gene is TRBJ2-2, the V gene TRBV11-1; D is undetermined. V was cut by 5 bases and J by 7 bases, with 8 bases left in between. The CDR3 sequence is 12 residues long. The germline CDR1 and CDR2 sequences are SGHAT and FQDESV (reference sequence). The CDR3 reads CASSQPNGELFF. CDR3 bases: TGTGCCAGCAGCCAACCGAACGGGGAGCTGTTTTTT.

There are many counts of this clonotype. The rearrangement links TRBV5-1 to TRBJ1-2, with TRBD1 matching 7 bases. The CDR3 contains 14 residues. In germline, CDR1 is SGHRS, CDR2 YFSETQ. V lost 3 bases to trimming and J lost 2 bases; unmatched junction nucleotides: 4. The CDR3 sequence is CASSSGQANYGYTF. For the CDR3, the DNA is TGCGCCAGCAGCTCCGGACAGGCAAACTATGGCTACACCTTC.

Ten or more counts support this clonotype. The V call is TRBV11-2, the J call TRBJ2-7, with 10 nucleotides matching TRBD1. The CDR3 consists of 14 residues. Losses at the gene ends were 6 bases for V and 3 bases for J; bases not matched to a gene: 5. CDR1 is SGHAT and CDR2 is FQNNGV in the germline V gene. The CDR3 here is CASRRGQGSYEQYF. DNA of the CDR3: TGTGCCAGCAGGCGGGGACAGGGGAGCTACGAGCAGTACTTC.

Notes on this clonotype: One junction end disagrees with the germline gene, perhaps due to a read error. The chain links TRBV7-9 to TRBJ2-7; 9 bases agree with TRBD1. CDR1 is SEHNR and CDR2 is FQNEAQ in the germline V gene (reference sequence). The CDR3 extends over 15 amino acids. DNA of the CDR3: TGCGCCAGCAGCCCCTCGGGACAGGGCTCCTACGAGCAGTACTTC. The encoded protein is CASSPSGQGSYEQYF.

This sequence joins TRBV20-1 and TRBJ2-7, with TRBD1 matching over 8 bases. The CDR3 is 16 residues long. Germline CDR1 DFQATT, CDR2 SNEGSKA (reference sequence). V trimming: 3 bases; J trimming: 0 bases; junction bases outside the gene matches: 10. The CDR3 spells CSARTRTGQSSYEQYF. DNA of the CDR3: TGCAGTGCTAGGACCCGGACAGGGCAAAGCTCCTACGAGCAGTACTTC.

This clonotype was seen a few times. The J gene is TRBJ1-6, the V gene TRBV2, with a tentative D call TRBD1 (5 bases). Trimming pared 4 bases from V and 7 bases from J, leaving 14 bases between. The V gene's germline CDR1 is SNHLY and CDR2 FYNNEI. The CDR3 consists of 15 residues. The CDR3 protein is CASSVEDTWNSPLHF. CDR3 bases: TGTGCCAGCAGTGTAGAGGACACCTGGAATTCACCCCTCCACTTT.

In its sample, this clonotype was seen a few times. The rearrangement links TRBV5-1 to TRBJ2-7, with D unresolved. The CDR3 is 15 amino acids. Deletions cut 5 bases from V and 3 bases from J, with 18 bases between. CDR1 and CDR2 (germline): SGHRS, YFSETQ. CDR3 protein: CASSKTSGPSYEQYF. CDR3 DNA sequence: TGCGCCAGCAGTAAAACTTCTGGGCCTAGCTACGAGCAGTACTTC.

The genes are TRBV10-3 and TRBJ2-2; 7 bases map to TRBD1. The germline V gene encodes CDR1 ENHRY and CDR2 SYGVKD. The CDR3 runs to 15 residues. V was pared by 10 bases and J by 2 bases, with 10 bases of the junction left unmatched. CDR3 bases: TGTGCCAGCACGGGACAGCTGGATAACACCGGGGAGCTGTTTTTT. Protein: CASTGQLDNTGELFF.

In regard to this clonotype: A much more abundant neighbour one base away suggests this may be a read error. CDR3 DNA sequence: TGTGCCAGCAGTTTACCGGGGAAGAATGCTTTCTTT. Its translation: CASSLPGKNAFF. The V call is TRBV12-3 or TRBV12-4, the J call TRBJ1-1; D remains ambiguous. The CDR3 is 12 residues long. V gave up 2 bases and J gave up 11 bases, with 12 bases separating them.

The chain uses TRBV4-1 and TRBJ2-7; 9 nucleotides line up with TRBD2. Germline V gives CDR1 MGHRA, CDR2 YSYEKL. The trim removed 1 base at V and 2 bases at J, leaving 3 bases unmatched. CDR3 length: 15 residues. The CDR3 spells CASSQGLAVPYEQYF. The CDR3 nucleotides read TGCGCCAGCAGCCAAGGACTAGCGGTTCCCTACGAGCAGTACTTC.

Note on this clonotype: The junction departs from the called germline gene at one end, perhaps through a read error. This rearrangement joins TRBV9 to TRBJ1-3; no definite D call. CDR3 length equals 17 residues. Germline CDR1 is SGDLS and CDR2 is YYNGEE. In DNA form, the CDR3 reads TGTGCCAGCAGCCTAGGTGATTTGCATCCCTCTGGAGACACCATATATTTT. Amino acids: CASSLGDLHPSGDTIYF.

In this sample, this clonotype turned up many times. This sequence joins TRBV7-2 and TRBJ2-7; TRBD1 matches 7 bases. CDR1 SGHTA and CDR2 FQGNSA come from the germline V gene. Unmatched junction bases numbered 9, after V lost 8 bases and J lost 2 bases. The CDR3 sequence is 14 residues long. The CDR3 loop reads CASALLTGTYEQYF. The CDR3 DNA sequence: TGTGCCAGCGCGCTACTGACAGGGACCTACGAGCAGTACTTC.

The rearrangement joins TRBV15 to TRBJ2-2, with D perhaps TRBD1 or TRBD2 (7 bases each). The CDR3 length is 14 residues. Per the germline V gene, CDR1 is LNHNV and CDR2 is YYDKDF (reference sequence). The V gene lost 8 bases and the J gene lost 4 bases, with 14 bases spanning the gap. CDR3 region: CATSRGGRTGELFF. The CDR3, as DNA: TGTGCCACCTCCAGGGGGGGCCGCACCGGGGAGCTGTTTTTT.

The V call is TRBV7-2, the J call TRBJ2-7, with D tentatively TRBD1 or TRBD2 (5 bases each). Germline V gene lookup returns CDR1 SGHTA and CDR2 FQGNSA. V shed 5 bases and J shed 6 bases, with 14 bases lying between them. The CDR3 is made up of 13 amino acids. This CDR3 is CASSPGRGPEQYF. CDR3 bases: TGTGCCAGCAGCCCGGGACGCGGGCCCGAGCAGTACTTC.

The CDR3 spells CATNLPPRTGTTLETQYF. The CDR3 DNA follows: TGTGCTACGAACCTCCCTCCACGGACAGGGACAACATTAGAGACCCAGTACTTC. The chain has TRBV12-3 or TRBV12-4 and TRBJ2-5; 8 bases map to TRBD1. The CDR3 covers 18 residues.

In its sample, this clonotype was seen many times. The chain has TRBV24-1 and TRBJ1-2; no definite D call. Trimming removed 1 base at V and 8 bases at J, with 10 bases between. Germline-derived CDR1 and CDR2 are KGHDR and SFDVKD. The CDR3 totals 13 residues. DNA of the CDR3: TGTGCCACCAGTGATTTTCTCCGGGGAGGCTACACCTTC. Amino acids: CATSDFLRGGYTF.

The rearrangement links TRBV29-1 to TRBJ1-2; no reliable D call. Germline loops: CDR1 SQVTM, CDR2 ANQGSEA. V was pared by 6 bases and J by 4 bases, with 9 bases between. CDR3 length: 11 amino acids. The CDR3 reads CSVVPVYGYTF. CDR3 coding DNA: TGCAGCGTAGTACCCGTCTATGGCTACACCTTC.

In its sample, this clonotype was seen a few times. The chain combines TRBV5-1 with TRBJ2-7; unclear D gene. Trimming removed 2 bases at V and 4 bases at J, with 16 bases between. CDR3 length equals 15 residues. CDR1 and CDR2 (germline): SGHRS, YFSETQ. The CDR3 sequence is CASSLGSGPRYEQYF. As DNA, the CDR3 is TGCGCCAGCAGCTTAGGATCCGGGCCCCGTTACGAGCAGTACTTC.

This clonotype appeared many times. This sequence joins TRBV5-6 and TRBJ2-7; the D is unclear. This CDR3 comprises 12 residues. V lost 4 bases, J lost 7 bases, and 12 bases lay in between. CDR1 and CDR2 from the germline V gene are SGHDT and YYEEEE. The DNA of the CDR3 is TGTGCCAGCAGCCCTGGAGATTGGGAGCAGTACTTC. Encoded protein: CASSPGDWEQYF.

This chain joins TRBV15 and TRBJ2-6, with D possibly being TRBD1 (6 bases). Germline lookup yields CDR1 LNHNV and CDR2 YYDKDF (reference sequence). The V and J ends lost 7 bases and 4 bases respectively, with 23 bases between them. The CDR3 totals 18 residues. The CDR3 DNA reads TGTGCCACCAACTCCTACAGTTTGGGGGCGGAAGGGGCCAACGTCCTGACTTTC. It encodes CATNSYSLGAEGANVLTF.